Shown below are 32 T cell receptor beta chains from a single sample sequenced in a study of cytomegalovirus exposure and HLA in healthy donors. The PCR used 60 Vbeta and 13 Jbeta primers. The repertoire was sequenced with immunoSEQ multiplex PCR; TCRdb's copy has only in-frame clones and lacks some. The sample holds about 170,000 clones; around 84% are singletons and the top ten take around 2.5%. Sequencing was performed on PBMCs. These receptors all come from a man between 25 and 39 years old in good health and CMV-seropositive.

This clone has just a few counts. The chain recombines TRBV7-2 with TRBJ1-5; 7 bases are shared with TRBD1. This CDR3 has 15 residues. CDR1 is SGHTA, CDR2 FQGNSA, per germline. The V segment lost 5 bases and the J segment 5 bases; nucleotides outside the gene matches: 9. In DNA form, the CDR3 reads TGTGCCAGCAGCCTGGGACAGTTTTTCCATCAGCCCCAGCATTTT. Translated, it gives CASSLGQFFHQPQHF.

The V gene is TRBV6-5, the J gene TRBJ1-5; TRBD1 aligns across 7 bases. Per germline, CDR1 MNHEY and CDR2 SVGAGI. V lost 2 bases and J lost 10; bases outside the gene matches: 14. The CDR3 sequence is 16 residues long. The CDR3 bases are TGTGCCAGCAGTTACCCCTACAAAGGGGGCGTCATACCCCAGCATTTT. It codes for CASSYPYKGGVIPQHF.

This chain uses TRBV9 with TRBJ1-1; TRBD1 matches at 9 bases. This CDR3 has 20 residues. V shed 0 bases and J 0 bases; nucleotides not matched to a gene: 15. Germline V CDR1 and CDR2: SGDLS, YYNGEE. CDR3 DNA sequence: TGTGCCAGCAGCGTAGGTAGGTCCCCACAGGGGGCCCCCATGAACACTGAAGCTTTCTTT. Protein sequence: CASSVGRSPQGAPMNTEAFF. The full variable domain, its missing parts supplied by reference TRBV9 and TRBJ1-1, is DSGVTQTPKHLITATGQRVTLRCSPRSGDLSVYWYQQSLDQGLQFLIQYYNGEERAKGNILERFSAQQFPDLHSELNLSSLELGDSALYFCASSVGRSPQGAPMNTEAFFGQGTRLTVV.

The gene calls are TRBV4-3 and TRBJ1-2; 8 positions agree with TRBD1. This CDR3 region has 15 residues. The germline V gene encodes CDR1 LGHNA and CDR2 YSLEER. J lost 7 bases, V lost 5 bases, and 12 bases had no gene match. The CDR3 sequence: CASSNFRTGHRGYTF. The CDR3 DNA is TGCGCCAGCAGCAATTTCCGGACAGGGCATCGTGGCTACACCTTC.

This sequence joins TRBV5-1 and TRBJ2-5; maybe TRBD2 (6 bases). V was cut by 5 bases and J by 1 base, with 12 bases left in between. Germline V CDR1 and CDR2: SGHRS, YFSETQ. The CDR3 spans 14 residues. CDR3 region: CASRYLAPQETQYF. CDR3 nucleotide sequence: TGCGCCAGCAGGTATCTAGCGCCCCAAGAGACCCAGTACTTC.

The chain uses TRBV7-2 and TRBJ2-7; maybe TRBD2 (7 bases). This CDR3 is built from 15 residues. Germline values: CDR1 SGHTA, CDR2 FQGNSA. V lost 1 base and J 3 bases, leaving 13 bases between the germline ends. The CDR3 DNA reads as TGTGCCAGCAGCTTAGGCCAGGGGAGGGTCTACGAGCAGTACTTC. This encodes CASSLGQGRVYEQYF. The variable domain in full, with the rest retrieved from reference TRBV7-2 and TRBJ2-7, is GAGVSQSPSNKVTEKGKDVELRCDPISGHTALYWYRQSLGQGLEFLIYFQGNSAPDKSGLPSDRFSAERTGGSVSTLTIQRTQQEDSAVYLCASSLGQGRVYEQYFGPGTRLTVT.

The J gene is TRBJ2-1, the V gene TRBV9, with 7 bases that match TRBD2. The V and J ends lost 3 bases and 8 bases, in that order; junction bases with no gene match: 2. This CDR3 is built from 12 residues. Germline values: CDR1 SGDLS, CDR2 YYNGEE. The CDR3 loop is CASSGEGDEQFF. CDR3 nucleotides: TGTGCCAGCAGCGGGGAGGGAGATGAGCAGTTCTTC. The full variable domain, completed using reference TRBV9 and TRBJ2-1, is DSGVTQTPKHLITATGQRVTLRCSPRSGDLSVYWYQQSLDQGLQFLIQYYNGEERAKGNILERFSAQQFPDLHSELNLSSLELGDSALYFCASSGEGDEQFFGPGTRLTVL.

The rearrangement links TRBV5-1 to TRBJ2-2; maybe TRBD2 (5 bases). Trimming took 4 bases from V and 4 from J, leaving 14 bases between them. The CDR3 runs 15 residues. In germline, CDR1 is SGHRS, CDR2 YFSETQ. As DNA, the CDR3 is TGCGCCAGCAGCCCTGTTCAGAGCGGCACCGGGGAGCTGTTTTTT. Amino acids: CASSPVQSGTGELFF.

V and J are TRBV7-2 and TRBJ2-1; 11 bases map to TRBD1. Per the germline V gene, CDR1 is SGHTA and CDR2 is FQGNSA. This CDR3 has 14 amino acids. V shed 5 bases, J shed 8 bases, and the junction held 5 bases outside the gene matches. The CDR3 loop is CASSPGTGGDEQFF. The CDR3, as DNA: TGTGCCAGCAGCCCAGGGACAGGGGGGGATGAGCAGTTCTTC.

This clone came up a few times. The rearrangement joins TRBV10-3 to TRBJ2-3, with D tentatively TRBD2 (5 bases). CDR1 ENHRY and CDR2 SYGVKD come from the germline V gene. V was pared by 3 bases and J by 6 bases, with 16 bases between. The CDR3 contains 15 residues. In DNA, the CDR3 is TGTGCCATCAGTGATCCTAGCTCGGCTAGTGATACGCAGTATTTT. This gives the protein CAISDPSSASDTQYF.

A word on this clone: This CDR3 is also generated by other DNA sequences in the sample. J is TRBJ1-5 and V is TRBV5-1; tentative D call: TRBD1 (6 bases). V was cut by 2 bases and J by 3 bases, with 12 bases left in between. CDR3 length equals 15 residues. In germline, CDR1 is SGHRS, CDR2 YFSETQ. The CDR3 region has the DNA TGCGCCAGCAGCTTAGGTGGGGGCTCCAATCAGCCCCAGCATTTT. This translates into CASSLGGGSNQPQHF. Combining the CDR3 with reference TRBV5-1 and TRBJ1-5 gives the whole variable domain KAGVTQTPRYLIKTRGQQVTLSCSPISGHRSVSWYQQTPGQGLQFLFEYFSETQRNKGNFPGRFSGRQFSNSRSEMNVSTLELGDSALYLCASSLGGGSNQPQHFGDGTRLSIL.

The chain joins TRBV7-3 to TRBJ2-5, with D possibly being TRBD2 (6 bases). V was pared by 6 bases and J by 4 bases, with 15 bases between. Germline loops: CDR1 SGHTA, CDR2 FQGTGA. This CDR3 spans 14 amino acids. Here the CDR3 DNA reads TGTGCCAGCAGTATAGGAGGAGGGAGAGAGACCCAGTACTTC. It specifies CASSIGGGRETQYF. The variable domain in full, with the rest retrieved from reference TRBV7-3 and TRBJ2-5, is GAGVSQTPSNKVTEKGKYVELRCDPISGHTALYWYRQSLGQGPEFLIYFQGTGAADDSGLPNDRFFAVRPEGSVSTLKIQRTERGDSAVYLCASSIGGGRETQYFGPGTRLLVL.

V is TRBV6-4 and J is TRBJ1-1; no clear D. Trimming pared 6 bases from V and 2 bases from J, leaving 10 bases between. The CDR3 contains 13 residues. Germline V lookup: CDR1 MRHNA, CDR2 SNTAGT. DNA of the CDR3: TGTGCCAGCAGGCGTGAGTTTAACACTGAAGCTTTCTTT. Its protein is CASRREFNTEAFF.

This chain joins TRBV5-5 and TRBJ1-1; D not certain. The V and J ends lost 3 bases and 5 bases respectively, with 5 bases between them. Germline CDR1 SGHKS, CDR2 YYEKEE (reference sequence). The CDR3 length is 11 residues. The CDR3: CASSSNTEAFF. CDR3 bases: TGTGCCAGCAGCTCAAATACTGAAGCTTTCTTT.

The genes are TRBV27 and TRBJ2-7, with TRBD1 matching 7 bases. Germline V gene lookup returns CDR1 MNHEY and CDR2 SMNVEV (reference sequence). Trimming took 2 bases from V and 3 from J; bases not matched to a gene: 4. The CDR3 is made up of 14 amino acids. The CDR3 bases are TGTGCCAGCAGTTTAGACAGGGCAAACTACGAGCAGTACTTC. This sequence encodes CASSLDRANYEQYF.

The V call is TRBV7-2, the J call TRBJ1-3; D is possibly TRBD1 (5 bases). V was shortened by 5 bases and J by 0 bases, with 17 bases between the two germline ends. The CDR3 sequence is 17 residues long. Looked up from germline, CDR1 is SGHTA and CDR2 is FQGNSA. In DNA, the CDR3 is TGTGCCAGCAGCCAAAAATCGGGACTCCTCTCTGGAAACACCATATATTTT. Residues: CASSQKSGLLSGNTIYF.

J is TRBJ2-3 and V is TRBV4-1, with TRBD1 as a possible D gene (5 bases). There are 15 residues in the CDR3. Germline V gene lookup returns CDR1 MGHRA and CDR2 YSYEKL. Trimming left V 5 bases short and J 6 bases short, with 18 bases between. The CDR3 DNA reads TGCGCCAGCAGCAGGGTGGGGCCCTCACCCGATACGCAGTATTTT. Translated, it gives CASSRVGPSPDTQYF.

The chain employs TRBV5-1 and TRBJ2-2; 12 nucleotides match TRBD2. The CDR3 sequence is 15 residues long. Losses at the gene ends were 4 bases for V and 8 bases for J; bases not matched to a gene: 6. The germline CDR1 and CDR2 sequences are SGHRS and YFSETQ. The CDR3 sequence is CASSPLTSGRGELFF. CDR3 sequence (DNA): TGCGCCAGCAGCCCCCTGACTAGCGGGAGAGGGGAGCTGTTTTTT.

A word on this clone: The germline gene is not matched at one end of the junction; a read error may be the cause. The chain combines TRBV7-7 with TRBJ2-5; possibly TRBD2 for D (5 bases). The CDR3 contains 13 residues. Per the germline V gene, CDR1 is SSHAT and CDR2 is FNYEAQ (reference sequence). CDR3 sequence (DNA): TGTGCTAGCAGCTTAGGACTGAAAGAGACCCAGTACTTC. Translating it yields CASSLGLKETQYF. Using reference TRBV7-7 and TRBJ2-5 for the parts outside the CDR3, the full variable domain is GAGVSQSPRYKVTKRGQDVTLRCDPISSHATLYWYQQALGQGPEFLTYFNYEAQPDKSGLPSDRFSAERPEGSISTLTIQRTEQRDSAMYRCASSLGLKETQYFGPGTRLLVL.

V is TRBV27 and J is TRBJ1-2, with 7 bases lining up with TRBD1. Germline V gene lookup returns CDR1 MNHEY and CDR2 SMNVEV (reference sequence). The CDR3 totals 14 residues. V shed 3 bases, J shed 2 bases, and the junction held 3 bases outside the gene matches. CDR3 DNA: TGTGCCAGCAGTTTGAAGGGACAGAACTATGGCTACACCTTC. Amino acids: CASSLKGQNYGYTF.

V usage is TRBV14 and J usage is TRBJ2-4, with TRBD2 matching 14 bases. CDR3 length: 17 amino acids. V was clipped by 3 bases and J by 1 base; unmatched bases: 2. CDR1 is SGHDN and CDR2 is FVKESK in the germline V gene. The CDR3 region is CASSHRLAGGAKNIQYF. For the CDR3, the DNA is TGTGCCAGCAGCCACCGACTAGCGGGAGGGGCCAAAAACATTCAGTACTTC.

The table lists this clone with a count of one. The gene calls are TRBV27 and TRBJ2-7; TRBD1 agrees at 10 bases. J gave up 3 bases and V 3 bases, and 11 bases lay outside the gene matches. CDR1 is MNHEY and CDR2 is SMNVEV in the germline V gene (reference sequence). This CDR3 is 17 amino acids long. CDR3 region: CASSFQARDRGYYEQYF. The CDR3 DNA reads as TGTGCCAGCAGTTTCCAAGCACGGGACAGGGGTTACTACGAGCAGTACTTC.

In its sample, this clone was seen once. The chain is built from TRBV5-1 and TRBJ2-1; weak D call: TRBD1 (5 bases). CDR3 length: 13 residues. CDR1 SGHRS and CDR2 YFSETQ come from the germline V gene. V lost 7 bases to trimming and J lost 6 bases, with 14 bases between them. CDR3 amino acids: CASSRVGVNEQFF. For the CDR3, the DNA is TGCGCCAGCTCCAGGGTGGGCGTCAATGAGCAGTTCTTC.

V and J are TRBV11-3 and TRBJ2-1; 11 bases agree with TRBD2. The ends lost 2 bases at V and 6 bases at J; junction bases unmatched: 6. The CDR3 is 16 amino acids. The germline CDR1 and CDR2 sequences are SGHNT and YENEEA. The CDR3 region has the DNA TGTGCCAGCAGCTTACTGATACTAGCGGGAGTCAATGAGCAGTTCTTC. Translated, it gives CASSLLILAGVNEQFF. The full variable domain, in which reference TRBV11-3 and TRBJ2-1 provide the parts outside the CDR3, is EAGVVQSPRYKIIEKKQPVAFWCNPISGHNTLYWYLQNLGQGPELLIRYENEEAVDDSQLPKDRFSAERLKGVDSTLKIQPAELGDSAVYLCASSLLILAGVNEQFFGPGTRLTVL.

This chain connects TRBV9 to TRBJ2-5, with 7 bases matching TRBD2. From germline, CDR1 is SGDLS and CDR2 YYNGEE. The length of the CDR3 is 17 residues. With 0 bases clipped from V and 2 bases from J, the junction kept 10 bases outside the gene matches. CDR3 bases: TGTGCCAGCAGCGTAGGGGGTGGGGGTAGCGGGCAAGAGACCCAGTACTTC. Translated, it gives CASSVGGGGSGQETQYF.

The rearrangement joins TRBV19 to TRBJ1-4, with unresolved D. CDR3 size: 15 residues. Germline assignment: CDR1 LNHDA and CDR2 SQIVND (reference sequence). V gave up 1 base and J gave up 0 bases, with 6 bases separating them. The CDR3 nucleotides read TGTGCCAGTAGTATAGCACAGACAACTAATGAAAAACTGTTTTTT. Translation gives CASSIAQTTNEKLFF.

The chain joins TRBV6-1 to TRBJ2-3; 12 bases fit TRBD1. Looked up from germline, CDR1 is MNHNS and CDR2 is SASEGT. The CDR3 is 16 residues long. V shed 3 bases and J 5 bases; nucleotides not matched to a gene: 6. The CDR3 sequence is CASSDWDRGREDTQYF. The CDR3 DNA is TGTGCCAGCAGTGACTGGGACAGGGGGCGCGAAGATACGCAGTATTTT.

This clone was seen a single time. CDR3 amino acids: CASSSTSGTDTQYF. The CDR3 DNA follows: TGTGCCAGCAGCTCCACTAGCGGCACAGATACGCAGTATTTT. The chain has TRBV11-1 and TRBJ2-3, with 7 positions matching TRBD2. The ends lost 4 bases at V and 1 base at J; junction bases unmatched: 2. This CDR3 has 14 amino acids. In germline, CDR1 is SGHAT, CDR2 FQDESV (reference sequence).

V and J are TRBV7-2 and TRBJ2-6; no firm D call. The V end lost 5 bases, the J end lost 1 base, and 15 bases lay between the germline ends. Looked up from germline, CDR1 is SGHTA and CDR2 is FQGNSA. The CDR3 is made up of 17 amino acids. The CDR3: CASSPYFLGSGANVLTF. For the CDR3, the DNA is TGTGCCAGCAGCCCATACTTTCTAGGATCTGGGGCCAACGTCCTGACTTTC.

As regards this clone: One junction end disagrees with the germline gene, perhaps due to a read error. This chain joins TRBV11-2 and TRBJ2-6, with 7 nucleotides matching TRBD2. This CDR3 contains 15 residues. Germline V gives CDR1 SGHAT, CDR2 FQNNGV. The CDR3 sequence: CASSLDRGGANVLAF. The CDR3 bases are TGTGCCAGCAGCTTAGATCGGGGAGGGGCCAACGTCCTGGCTTTC.

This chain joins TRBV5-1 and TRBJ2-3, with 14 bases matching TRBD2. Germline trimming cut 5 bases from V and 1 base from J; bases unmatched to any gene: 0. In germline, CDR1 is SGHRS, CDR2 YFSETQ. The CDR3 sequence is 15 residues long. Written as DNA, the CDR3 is TGCGCCAGCAGGGGACTAGCGGGAGGCACAGATACGCAGTATTTT. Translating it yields CASRGLAGGTDTQYF.

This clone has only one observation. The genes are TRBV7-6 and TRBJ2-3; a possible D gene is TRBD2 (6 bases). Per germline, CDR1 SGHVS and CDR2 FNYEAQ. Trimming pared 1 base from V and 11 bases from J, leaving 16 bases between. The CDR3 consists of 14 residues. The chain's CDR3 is CASSLGGGVRVQYF. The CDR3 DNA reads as TGTGCCAGCAGCTTAGGAGGCGGGGTCAGAGTGCAGTATTTT. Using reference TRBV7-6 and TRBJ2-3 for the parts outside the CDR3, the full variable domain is GAGVSQSPRYKVTKRGQDVALRCDPISGHVSLYWYRQALGQGPEFLTYFNYEAQQDKSGLPNDRFSAERPEGSISTLTIQRTEQRDSAMYRCASSLGGGVRVQYFGPGTRLTVL.